Sequencing of this T cell receptor beta chain was carried out in a study of T cell responses to AZD1222 COVID-19 vaccine. The J segment lost 1 base and the V segment lost 0 bases, leaving 1 base of the junction unmatched. Germline loops: CDR1 SGHTA, CDR2 FQGNSA. The length of the CDR3 is 16 residues. In this sample, this clone turned up a few times. Clones were sequenced by immunoSEQ multiplex PCR, and TCRdb holds only the in-frame ones, with some missing. Of approximately 97,000 clones detected, roughly 80% appear once; the ten largest clones hold approximately 15%. Source: peripheral blood, taken on day 0 of AZD1222 vaccination. The chain is built from TRBV7-2 and TRBJ1-5; TRBD1 matches at 9 bases. This TCR derives from an adult in good health. The CDR3 bases are TGTGCCAGCAGCTTAGCCGGGACAGGGAGCAATCAGCCCCAGCATTTT. Protein: CASSLAGTGSNQPQHF.